Each of the 30 T cell receptor beta chains below was sequenced from the same sample in a study of T cells in Graves' hyperthyroidism and ophthalmopathy. Amplification of TCR beta CDR3 regions was performed using RNA transcripts as template. The study used the HTBI primer set for a first-round RT-PCR of the TCR CDR3. TCRdb reanalysed the multiplex PCR reads using MiXCR and keeps one entry per CDR3 protein. This table holds just under 750,000 distinct CDR3 sequences, roughly 32% found once. Sequenced input: blood. The origin of the receptors is a woman aged 40 to 50 with Graves' hyperthyroidism.

This clonotype has at least ten counts. V gene TRBV6-5 combines with J gene TRBJ1-2, with D perhaps matching TRBD1 (5 bases). CDR3 size: 16 residues. CDR1 and CDR2 (germline): MNHEY, SVGAGI. Trimming left V 10 bases short and J 4 bases short, with 25 bases between. In nucleotides, the CDR3 is TGTGCCACCAGAGGAGGTAGAGACAGATCCTCCTATGGCTACACCTTC. Its protein is CATRGGRDRSSYGYTF.

The chain combines TRBV7-9 with TRBJ1-1, with D maybe TRBD1 (5 bases). The length of the CDR3 is 17 residues. CDR1 is SEHNR, CDR2 FQNEAQ, per germline (reference sequence). Trimming shortened V by 3 bases and J by 3 bases, and 20 bases separated the two germline ends. The CDR3 loop is CASSLGLRVFWDTEAFF. The DNA for the CDR3 is TGTGCCAGCAGCTTGGGGCTCAGGGTATTTTGGGACACTGAAGCTTTCTTT.

The chain combines TRBV15 with TRBJ1-5; no clear D gene. Germline CDR1 is LNHNV and CDR2 is YYDKDF (reference sequence). The CDR3 has 14 residues. V was pared by 3 bases and J by 7 bases, with 13 bases between. CDR3 region: CATSSSREGQPQHF. DNA of the CDR3: TGTGCCACCAGCAGCTCTAGGGAAGGACAGCCCCAGCATTTT.

This clonotype appeared many times. The chain couples TRBV7-9 to TRBJ1-2; D uncertain. With 5 bases removed from V and 0 bases from J, the gap between germline ends came to 7 bases. Germline V gene data show CDR1 as SEHNR and CDR2 as FQNEAQ (reference sequence). This CDR3 is 13 amino acids long. Written as DNA, the CDR3 is TGTGCCAGCAGCGGCAGTACTAACTATGGCTACACCTTC. Protein product: CASSGSTNYGYTF.

This chain joins TRBV6-5 and TRBJ2-5; D could derive from TRBD1 or TRBD2 (7 bases each). Germline V gives CDR1 MNHEY, CDR2 SVGAGI. CDR3 size: 20 residues. The V end was cut by 2 bases, the J end by 4 bases, with 29 bases between. CDR3 in amino acids: CASSYLPSGRGYPQRETQYF. CDR3 coding DNA: TGTGCCAGCAGTTACCTCCCTAGCGGCAGGGGGTATCCCCAACGAGAGACCCAGTACTTC.

The chain joins TRBV25-1 to TRBJ1-3; tentative D call: TRBD1 (5 bases). CDR3 length: 17 residues. CDR1 and CDR2 (germline): MGHDK, SYGVNS. V was shortened by 6 bases and J by 1 base, with 19 bases between the two germline ends. The CDR3 bases are TGTGCCAGCAGCTTAGCGTTGGCGGGGGTTTCTGGAAACACCATATATTTT. It codes for CASSLALAGVSGNTIYF. Combining the CDR3 with reference TRBV25-1 and TRBJ1-3 gives the whole variable domain EADIYQTPRYLVIGTGKKITLECSQTMGHDKMYWYQQDPGMELHLIHYSYGVNSTEKGDLSSESTVSRIRTEHFPLTLESARPSHTSQYLCASSLALAGVSGNTIYFGEGSWLTVV.

This clonotype has more than one count but fewer than ten. This chain connects TRBV6-5 to TRBJ2-7; possible D gene TRBD1, 6 bases. Trimming took 4 bases from V and 2 from J, leaving 12 bases between them. Germline CDR1 is MNHEY and CDR2 is SVGAGI. This CDR3 is 14 amino acids long. The CDR3 reads CASSLETGPYEQYF. Written as DNA, the CDR3 is TGTGCCAGCAGTTTAGAGACAGGACCCTACGAGCAGTACTTC.

This clonotype was counted many times. The chain is built from TRBV2 and TRBJ1-4; 8 bases line up with TRBD1. V shed 5 bases, J shed 10 bases, and the junction held 12 bases outside the gene matches. Germline CDR1 is SNHLY and CDR2 is FYNNEI. The CDR3 extends over 15 amino acids. CDR3 in DNA: TGTGCCAGCAGTACCTATTCAGGGGGCGCAGGAAAACTGTTTTTT. Residues: CASSTYSGGAGKLFF.

This clonotype was detected only a few times. The chain links TRBV6-5 to TRBJ2-2, with 10 bases matching TRBD1. Germline V gene lookup returns CDR1 MNHEY and CDR2 SVGAGI. The CDR3 runs to 14 residues. V lost 2 bases, J lost 16 bases, and 10 bases stayed unmatched. This CDR3 reads CASSYRGQGISPFF. CDR3 DNA sequence: TGTGCCAGCAGTTACCGGGGACAGGGGATAAGTCCGTTTTTT.

This clonotype has a count of ten or more. The V call is TRBV20-1, the J call TRBJ1-4; D is unclear. With 5 bases removed from V and 0 bases from J, the gap between germline ends came to 7 bases. The CDR3 contains 13 residues. CDR1 and CDR2 (germline): DFQATT, SNEGSKA (reference sequence). The CDR3, as DNA: TGCAGTGCTTCAGGTGCAACTAATGAAAAACTGTTTTTT. It specifies CSASGATNEKLFF.

Only one count was recorded for this clonotype. The chain employs TRBV5-1 and TRBJ2-7; the D gene is possibly TRBD2 (5 bases). Per germline, CDR1 SGHRS and CDR2 YFSETQ. Trimming took off 0 bases at V and 6 bases at J, with 10 bases between the two ends. The CDR3 is 13 amino acids. The CDR3 region is CASSLVGVREQYF. CDR3 in DNA: TGCGCCAGCAGCTTGGTCGGGGTTCGCGAGCAGTACTTC.

The genes are TRBV25-1 and TRBJ2-7; a weak D match, TRBD1 (6 bases). Trimming left V 6 bases short and J 7 bases short, with 19 bases between. The CDR3 sequence is 14 residues long. Germline V gene lookup returns CDR1 MGHDK and CDR2 SYGVNS. Written as DNA, the CDR3 is TGTGCCAGCAGACGAGGTGGTTGGGACAATGAGCAGTACTTC. It yields the protein CASRRGGWDNEQYF.

CDR3 sequence: CASSPGGHYGYTF. DNA of the CDR3: TGTGCCAGTAGCCCAGGGGGACACTATGGCTACACCTTC. The chain uses TRBV19 and TRBJ1-2; 7 nucleotides agree with TRBD1. This CDR3 contains 13 residues. Trimming at V came to 6 bases and at J to 3 bases, leaving 4 bases not matched to a gene. The V gene's germline CDR1 is LNHDA and CDR2 SQIVND (reference sequence).

This chain joins TRBV2 and TRBJ2-2; TRBD1 or TRBD2 may be the D gene (5 bases each). The V gene's germline CDR1 is SNHLY and CDR2 FYNNEI. The CDR3 runs 15 residues. V gave up 6 bases and J gave up 6 bases, with 17 bases separating them. Here the CDR3 reads CASSAPGTGAGELFF. CDR3 sequence (DNA): TGTGCCAGCAGCGCCCCGGGGACCGGGGCCGGGGAGCTGTTTTTT.

This clonotype has a handful of counts. The V and J genes are TRBV28 and TRBJ1-5; tentative D call: TRBD1 (5 bases). Germline assignment: CDR1 MDHEN and CDR2 SYDVKM. Trimming removed 2 bases from V and 7 bases from J, with 12 bases in between. CDR3 length: 14 amino acids. CDR3 sequence: CASSLGGGLQPQHF. DNA of the CDR3: TGTGCCAGCAGTTTAGGGGGGGGATTGCAGCCCCAGCATTTT.

The rearrangement uses TRBV20-1 and TRBJ2-6; 9 positions agree with TRBD2. Trimming took 4 bases from V and 1 from J; bases not matched to a gene: 11. Looked up from germline, CDR1 is DFQATT and CDR2 is SNEGSKA (reference sequence). The CDR3 runs to 18 residues. The CDR3 reads CSAMGLAGQTSGANVLTF. In DNA form, the CDR3 reads TGCAGTGCTATGGGGCTAGCGGGACAAACATCTGGGGCCAACGTCCTGACTTTC.

This clonotype has ten or more counts. V and J are TRBV19 and TRBJ1-5, with 7 bases fitting TRBD1. CDR1 LNHDA and CDR2 SQIVND come from the germline V gene (reference sequence). CDR3 length: 14 amino acids. The V segment lost 4 bases and the J segment 5 bases; nucleotides outside the gene matches: 5. The chain's CDR3 is CASSKQGQYQPQHF. CDR3 sequence (DNA): TGTGCCAGTAGTAAACAGGGACAGTATCAGCCCCAGCATTTT.

This clonotype has only a few counts. The gene calls are TRBV29-1 and TRBJ1-2, with a possible D match to TRBD1 (5 bases). CDR1 and CDR2 (germline): SQVTM, ANQGSEA. The CDR3 runs to 16 residues. V gave up 4 bases and J gave up 2 bases, with 20 bases separating them. In nucleotides, the CDR3 is TGCAGCGTTGTTCTTATCCCGGGACGGCGCAACTATGGCTACACCTTC. This codes for CSVVLIPGRRNYGYTF.

Ten or more counts support this clonotype. The CDR3 loop is CASSVAGTVGYGYTF. The CDR3 nucleotides are TGTGCCAGCAGCGTAGCTGGGACAGTTGGCTATGGCTACACCTTC. This chain connects TRBV9 to TRBJ1-2, with 7 bases that match TRBD1. CDR1 is SGDLS and CDR2 is YYNGEE in the germline V gene. The CDR3 runs 15 residues. J lost 4 bases, V lost 0 bases, and 6 bases had no gene match. The complete variable domain, with remaining parts taken from reference TRBV9 and TRBJ1-2, reads DSGVTQTPKHLITATGQRVTLRCSPRSGDLSVYWYQQSLDQGLQFLIQYYNGEERAKGNILERFSAQQFPDLHSELNLSSLELGDSALYFCASSVAGTVGYGYTFGSGTRLTVV.

Many counts were recorded for this clonotype. CDR3 DNA: TGTGCCAGCAGCCGCCGGGGTGGGGGGCTGGGTGGCTACACCTTC. Encoded protein: CASSRRGGGLGGYTF. The chain uses TRBV7-6 and TRBJ1-2; possibly TRBD1 for D (6 bases). V was cut by 5 bases and J by 7 bases, with 20 bases left in between. The CDR3 is made up of 15 amino acids. The germline CDR1 and CDR2 sequences are SGHVS and FNYEAQ.

The rearrangement uses TRBV5-1 and TRBJ1-1; D is ambiguous. Trimming removed 0 bases at V and 7 bases at J, with 10 bases between. The CDR3 is 13 amino acids. Germline assignment: CDR1 SGHRS and CDR2 YFSETQ. This chain's CDR3 is CASSLVGRNEAFF. Written as DNA, the CDR3 is TGCGCCAGCAGCTTGGTGGGCAGAAATGAAGCTTTCTTT.

The V and J genes are TRBV28 and TRBJ1-4; D is uncertain. Trimming removed 3 bases at V and 11 bases at J, with 7 bases between. Germline V gene lookup returns CDR1 MDHEN and CDR2 SYDVKM. This CDR3 is built from 11 residues. The CDR3 reads CASSLGGKLFF. For the CDR3, the DNA is TGTGCCAGCAGTTTGGGCGGGAAACTGTTTTTT.

This clonotype was seen repeatedly, ten times or more. The chain couples TRBV6-5 to TRBJ1-2; D is undetermined. The CDR3 has 12 residues. In germline, CDR1 is MNHEY, CDR2 SVGAGI. Trimming removed 7 bases at V and 3 bases at J, with 9 bases between. The DNA for the CDR3 is TGTGCCAGCACAGCGGGCTACTATGGCTACACCTTC. It is translated as CASTAGYYGYTF.

J is TRBJ2-7 and V is TRBV7-9; TRBD1 aligns across 11 bases. The CDR3 has 14 residues. Germline CDR1 is SEHNR and CDR2 is FQNEAQ (reference sequence). After removal of 7 bases from V and 1 base from J, the junction contained 3 bases not matched to a gene. The CDR3 DNA reads as TGTGCCAGCATCGGGACAGGGGGATCCTACGAGCAGTACTTC. Translation gives CASIGTGGSYEQYF.

As regards this clonotype: It may be a read error: a sequence one base away is much more abundant. It is unclear where the CDR3 begins or ends on the DNA, so no DNA is shown, and the CDR3 is as TCRdb lists it. The V and J genes are TRBV5-1 and TRBJ1-1. The CDR3 is 15 amino acids long, termini counted. Germline assignment: CDR1 SGHRS and CDR2 YFSETQ. Here the CDR3 reads CASSLAFGEGTEALF.

At least ten counts were recorded for this clonotype. This chain uses TRBV7-8 with TRBJ2-7; D may be TRBD2 (6 bases). CDR1 is SGHVS, CDR2 FQNEAQ, per germline. Trimming stripped 8 bases from V and 4 bases from J, with 27 bases between. This CDR3 is built from 17 residues. DNA of the CDR3: TGTGCCAGCCAGGCCGCTCCTTGGCCGGGGGTAGGTTACGAGCAGTACTTC. Translating it yields CASQAAPWPGVGYEQYF.

This clonotype was observed many times. This chain joins TRBV20-1 and TRBJ1-1; the match to TRBD1 covers 8 bases. V lost 8 bases to trimming and J lost 8 bases; unmatched junction nucleotides: 16. The CDR3 totals 14 residues. From germline, CDR1 is DFQATT and CDR2 SNEGSKA (reference sequence). In DNA, the CDR3 is TGCAGTACGGGAGGGGACAGGCTTTTGAAGGAAGCTTTCTTT. Translated: CSTGGDRLLKEAFF.

In the case of this clonotype: This clone may be a read error of a much larger clone one base away. Here the CDR3 reads CASSYAHPLSNSPLHF. The CDR3 DNA follows: TGTGCCAGCAGTTACGCACACCCACTCAGCAATTCACCCCTCCACTTT. The chain uses TRBV7-3 and TRBJ1-6, with no clear D. The V gene lost 6 bases and the J gene lost 7 bases, with 19 bases spanning the gap. The CDR3 totals 16 residues. Germline CDR1 is SGHTA and CDR2 is FQGTGA.

The chain recombines TRBV7-8 with TRBJ1-2; no definite D call. CDR1 is SGHVS and CDR2 is FQNEAQ in the germline V gene. The CDR3 has 12 amino acids. Trimming cost V 4 bases and J 8 bases, with 11 bases left between them. The CDR3 protein is CASSSGSWGYTF. The CDR3 coding sequence is TGTGCCAGCAGCTCCGGTTCATGGGGCTACACCTTC. The full variable domain, its missing parts supplied by reference TRBV7-8 and TRBJ1-2, is GAGVSQSPRYKVAKRGQDVALRCDPISGHVSLFWYQQALGQGPEFLTYFQNEAQLDKSGLPSDRFFAERPEGSVSTLKIQRTQQEDSAVYLCASSSGSWGYTFGSGTRLTVV.

This clonotype has only a few counts. This chain links TRBV27 with TRBJ1-1; possibly TRBD1 for D (5 bases). V shed 2 bases and J shed 4 bases, with 8 bases lying between them. Germline V lookup: CDR1 MNHEY, CDR2 SMNVEV (reference sequence). The CDR3 consists of 13 residues. This CDR3 reads CASSLEDSTEAFF. The CDR3 DNA follows: TGTGCCAGCAGTTTAGAAGACAGCACTGAAGCTTTCTTT.